This TCR beta chain was identified during a study of blood T cell repertoires in COVID-19. Overall study context: Sample material is recorded as cDNA or gDNA derived from T cells, B-cell-depleted T cells, or PBMCs.

The protocol was immunoSEQ multiplex PCR, while the TCRdb copy is restricted to in-frame clones and leaves out a portion. The sample holds 230,000 or so clones; roughly 76% are singletons and the top ten take 4% to 5.5%. Trimming left V 10 bases short and J 5 bases short, with 12 bases between. Germline CDR1 and CDR2: SGHVS and FQNEAQ. This CDR3 has 11 amino acids. The J gene is TRBJ2-7, the V gene TRBV7-8; D is perhaps TRBD1 (5 bases). The clonotype comes from a human donor in a cohort sampled during active COVID-19. The sequencing input was peripheral blood. The CDR3, as DNA: TGTGCCACCACAGGCCACCACGAGCAGTACTTC. It is translated as CATTGHHEQYF.